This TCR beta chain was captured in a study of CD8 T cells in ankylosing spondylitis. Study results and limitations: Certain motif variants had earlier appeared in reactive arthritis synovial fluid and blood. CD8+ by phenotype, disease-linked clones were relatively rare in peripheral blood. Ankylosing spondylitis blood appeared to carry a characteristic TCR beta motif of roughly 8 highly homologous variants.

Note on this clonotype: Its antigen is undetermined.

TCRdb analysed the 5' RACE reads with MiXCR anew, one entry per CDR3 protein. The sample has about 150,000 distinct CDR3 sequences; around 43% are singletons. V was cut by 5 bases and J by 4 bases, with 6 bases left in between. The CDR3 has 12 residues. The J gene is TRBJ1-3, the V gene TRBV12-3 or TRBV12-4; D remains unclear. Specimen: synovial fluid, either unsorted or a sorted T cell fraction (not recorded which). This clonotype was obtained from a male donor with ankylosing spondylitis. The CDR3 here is CASSATGNTIYF. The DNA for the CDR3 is TGTGCCAGCAGTGCTACAGGAAACACCATATATTTT.